A selection of T cell receptor beta chains follows, all from one sample in a study of glioma-infiltrating T cells. TCRdb processed the multiplex PCR reads anew with MiXCR; each CDR3 protein has one entry. The table has under 200,000 distinct CDR3 sequences, around 40% seen once. The sequencing sample was made of glioma tissue, nonneoplastic brain tissue, or PBMCs (not recorded which). These TCRs come from a human donor with low-grade glioma or glioblastoma, undergoing nonglioma brain surgery, or in good health (not recorded which). CDR3s include the opening cysteine and the closing phenylalanine or tryptophan. A D gene is named only where the DNA matches it firmly. Size is stated for part of the rows, as once, few or many counts, or as a class when the clone is expanded.

16,TRBJ1-2,NA,TRBV7-9,NA,TGTGCCAGCAGCCCATCGGGCGGCCCGAAAAACTATGGCTACACCTTC,CASSPSGGPKNYGYTF
14,TRBJ1-5,NA,TRBV19,TRBD1,TGTGCCGGGGGACAGGTAATAGGCAATCAGCGCCAGCATTTT,CAGGQVIGNQRQHF
14,TRBJ2-7,NA,TRBV28,NA,TGTGCCAGCAGAGGAGCGGCCTTGACCTACGAGCAGTACTTC,CASRGAALTYEQYF
13,TRBJ2-5,NA,TRBV6-5,TRBD1,TGTGCCATCGGACAGGGCCTTCAAGAGACCCAGTACTTC,CAIGQGLQETQYF
13,TRBJ2-5,NA,TRBV12-3/TRBV12-4,NA,TGTGCCAGCAGTTTCGGACCTTTCTGGGACCAGTACTTC,CASSFGPFWDQYF
14,TRBJ2-1,many,TRBV20-1,TRBD1,TGCAGTGCTAGTAAGACAGGGGGGTACAATGAGCAGTTCTTC,CSASKTGGYNEQFF
14,TRBJ2-5,few,TRBV3-1,NA,TGTGCCAGCAGCCCAGACATATCCGAAGAGACCCAGTACTTC,CASSPDISEETQYF
12,TRBJ2-7,many,TRBV20-1,NA,TGCAGTGCTCGCGGGTCCTTCTACGAGCAGTACTTC,CSARGSFYEQYF
12,TRBJ2-3,many,TRBV6-1,NA,TGTGCCAGCAGTGCTTTAGGGGATACGCAGTATTTT,CASSALGDTQYF
16,TRBJ2-7,NA,TRBV14,NA,TGTGCCAGCAGACAAGAAAGAGGCGGGACGTTGGGTGAGCAGTACTTC,CASRQERGGTLGEQYF
13,TRBJ2-1,many,TRBV3-1,NA,TGTGCCAGCAGCACTGCCTTATTCGCTGAGCAGTTCTTC,CASSTALFAEQFF